The 21 T cell receptor beta chains listed next were all sequenced from one sample in a study of blood T cell repertoires in COVID-19. Assay: immunoSEQ multiplex PCR; the TCRdb copy retains only in-frame clones and omits some. The profile covers about 59,000 clones, with more than 60% appearing a single time and roughly 10% taken by the ten largest. Sequencing used peripheral blood. These receptors all come from a human donor in a cohort sampled during active COVID-19.

This clone is a singleton in its sample. Written as DNA, the CDR3 is TGTGCCAGCAGCCCGACAGGGCAGACCACTGAAGCTTTCTTT. Its translation: CASSPTGQTTEAFF. The rearrangement joins TRBV9 to TRBJ1-1; 7 bases match TRBD1. V shed 4 bases, J shed 4 bases, and the junction held 7 bases outside the gene matches. Germline CDR1 is SGDLS and CDR2 is YYNGEE. The CDR3 sequence is 14 residues long.

This clone was detected a few times. The V gene is TRBV11-3, the J gene TRBJ2-1, with TRBD1 as a possible D gene (6 bases). Per germline, CDR1 SGHNT and CDR2 YENEEA. This CDR3 comprises 16 residues. Trimming removed 4 bases at V and 4 bases at J, with 17 bases between. The CDR3 coding sequence is TGTGCCAGCAGCTCAACACAGGGAAAAGGGTACAATGAGCAGTTCTTC. Protein product: CASSSTQGKGYNEQFF.

The J gene is TRBJ2-3, the V gene TRBV7-9; 13 bases align to TRBD2. The CDR3 runs to 16 residues. CDR1 and CDR2 from the germline V gene are SEHNR and FQNEAQ (reference sequence). Unmatched junction bases numbered 3, after V lost 5 bases and J lost 1 base. CDR3 DNA: TGTGCCAGCAGCCCACTAGCGGGAGGGGGCACAGATACGCAGTATTTT. Translating gives CASSPLAGGGTDTQYF.

The chain links TRBV4-2 to TRBJ1-1, with 7 bases that match TRBD1. Trimming cost V 6 bases and J 5 bases; bases outside gene matches: 12. Germline CDR1 is LGHNA and CDR2 is YNFKEQ. CDR3 length equals 15 residues. The CDR3 spells CASRRAGGRLTEAFF. The CDR3 DNA reads TGTGCCAGCAGGCGGGCAGGGGGTCGCCTAACTGAAGCTTTCTTT.

The rearrangement links TRBV25-1 to TRBJ1-2; D is uncertain. The V gene lost 10 bases and the J gene lost 5 bases, with 14 bases spanning the gap. This CDR3 has 12 amino acids. The V gene's germline CDR1 is MGHDK and CDR2 SYGVNS. The CDR3 nucleotides read TGTGCCACCTCCCTAGGTATATATGGCTACACCTTC. This sequence encodes CATSLGIYGYTF.

The rearrangement links TRBV9 to TRBJ1-6, with 7 bases aligning to TRBD1. The ends lost 4 bases at V and 6 bases at J; junction bases unmatched: 7. Germline V CDR1 and CDR2: SGDLS, YYNGEE. CDR3 length: 15 amino acids. The CDR3 sequence is CASSPGTAGNSPLHF. The CDR3 coding sequence is TGTGCCAGCAGCCCTGGGACAGCGGGTAATTCACCCCTCCACTTT.

The chain carries TRBV2 and TRBJ1-4; weak D call: TRBD1 (5 bases). The CDR3 covers 15 residues. Germline CDR1 SNHLY, CDR2 FYNNEI. V was trimmed by 6 bases and J by 7 bases, leaving 18 bases between them. CDR3 loop: CASRAAGEDREKLFF. DNA of the CDR3: TGTGCCAGCAGAGCAGCGGGGGAGGATCGTGAAAAACTGTTTTTT.

This rearrangement joins TRBV5-5 to TRBJ1-2, with 9 bases identical to TRBD1. CDR1 and CDR2 from the germline V gene are SGHKS and YYEKEE (reference sequence). The CDR3 runs to 15 residues. Unmatched junction bases numbered 4, after V lost 0 bases and J lost 4 bases. The CDR3 protein is CASSLDRGLVYGYTF. Here the CDR3 DNA reads TGTGCCAGCAGCTTGGACAGGGGGCTCGTCTATGGCTACACCTTC.

The chain carries TRBV12-1 and TRBJ2-7; TRBD2, the table's D call, was not compared with the DNA. TRBV12-1 is given as a pseudogene. The CDR3 covers 15 residues. The CDR3 reads CASSPGLAAEVEQYF. The CDR3 bases are TGTGCCAGCAGCCCGGGACTAGCGGCGGAGGTAGAGCAGTACTTC.

V and J are TRBV6-5 and TRBJ1-1; 7 nucleotides align to TRBD1. The CDR3 covers 16 residues. Germline V lookup: CDR1 MNHEY, CDR2 SVGAGI. V lost 0 bases, J lost 1 base, and 5 bases stayed unmatched. As DNA, the CDR3 is TGTGCCAGCAGTTACTCCACCGACAGGGCGAACACTGAAGCTTTCTTT. This codes for CASSYSTDRANTEAFF.

This chain connects TRBV28 to TRBJ2-1, with a tentative D call TRBD1 (5 bases). This CDR3 has 11 amino acids. Germline CDR1 is MDHEN and CDR2 is SYDVKM. V was pared by 10 bases and J by 7 bases, with 11 bases between. CDR3 sequence (DNA): TGTGCCATCCAGGGTTTGAATGAGCAGTTCTTC. Encoded protein: CAIQGLNEQFF.

The V gene is TRBV24-1, the J gene TRBJ2-3; weak D call: TRBD2 (5 bases). The CDR3 has 14 residues. Germline CDR1 KGHDR, CDR2 SFDVKD. The V end was cut by 6 bases, the J end by 0 bases, with 9 bases between. CDR3 residues: CATSSGVSTDTQYF. In nucleotides, the CDR3 is TGTGCCACCAGTAGCGGAGTGAGCACAGATACGCAGTATTTT.

This clone has at least ten counts. V is TRBV11-2 and J is TRBJ1-3; 7 positions agree with TRBD1. V gave up 5 bases and J gave up 8 bases; unmatched junction bases: 12. Germline values: CDR1 SGHAT, CDR2 FQNNGV. The CDR3 spans 15 residues. The CDR3 protein is CASSHGQALKDTIYF. CDR3 bases: TGTGCCAGCAGCCATGGACAGGCCTTAAAGGACACCATATATTTT.

The V gene is TRBV4-3, the J gene TRBJ1-4; D possibly corresponds to TRBD1 (5 bases). Germline CDR1 and CDR2: LGHNA and YSLEER. With 1 base removed from V and 1 base from J, the gap between germline ends came to 7 bases. This CDR3 is built from 15 residues. The chain's CDR3 is CASSQGDRTNEKLFF. In DNA form, the CDR3 reads TGCGCCAGCAGCCAAGGAGACAGAACTAATGAAAAACTGTTTTTT.

This clone was detected once. This chain uses TRBV9 with TRBJ2-1; 9 bases align to TRBD1. Trimming cost V 6 bases and J 4 bases; bases outside gene matches: 8. Germline V gives CDR1 SGDLS, CDR2 YYNGEE. The CDR3 loop spans 15 amino acids. This CDR3 is CASTRSGQGYNEQFF. DNA of the CDR3: TGTGCCAGCACCCGGTCGGGACAGGGATACAATGAGCAGTTCTTC.

The chain joins TRBV7-8 to TRBJ1-6, with D tentatively TRBD1 (5 bases). Germline values: CDR1 SGHVS, CDR2 FQNEAQ. The germline V and J ends were trimmed by 5 bases and 7 bases, with 15 bases remaining between them. The CDR3 is made up of 15 amino acids. CDR3 bases: TGTGCCAGCAGCCCCGCCGGACGGGGGAATTCACCCCTCCACTTT. As protein: CASSPAGRGNSPLHF.

V usage is TRBV7-9 and J usage is TRBJ2-7, with D possibly TRBD2 on 5 matching bases. Trimming removed 1 base from V and 8 bases from J, with 21 bases in between. The germline CDR1 and CDR2 sequences are SEHNR and FQNEAQ (reference sequence). This CDR3 spans 16 amino acids. The CDR3 spells CASSLDGRDGSTQQYF. In nucleotides, the CDR3 is TGTGCCAGCAGCTTAGACGGCCGGGATGGTTCTACGCAGCAGTACTTC.

The chain recombines TRBV4-2 with TRBJ2-3, with 10 positions matching TRBD2. The length of the CDR3 is 17 residues. Trimming at V came to 0 bases and at J to 4 bases, leaving 7 bases not matched to a gene. Germline V gene data show CDR1 as LGHNA and CDR2 as YNFKEQ. The CDR3 spells CASSQEVGLAGADTQYF. In DNA, the CDR3 is TGTGCCAGCAGCCAAGAGGTTGGGCTAGCGGGGGCAGATACGCAGTATTTT.

This sequence joins TRBV28 and TRBJ2-1; D might be TRBD2 (5 bases). This CDR3 contains 15 residues. Germline assignment: CDR1 MDHEN and CDR2 SYDVKM. Deletions cut 2 bases from V and 7 bases from J, with 15 bases between. The CDR3 sequence: CASSLLYSRGNEQFF. The CDR3 nucleotides are TGTGCCAGCAGTTTACTATACTCCCGAGGGAATGAGCAGTTCTTC. The variable domain in full, completed from reference TRBV28 and TRBJ2-1, reads DVKVTQSSRYLVKRTGEKVFLECVQDMDHENMFWYRQDPGLGLRLIYFSYDVKMKEKGDIPEGYSVSREKKERFSLILESASTNQTSMYLCASSLLYSRGNEQFFGPGTRLTVL.

The chain combines TRBV7-9 with TRBJ2-1; the match to TRBD2 covers 10 bases. Germline CDR1 is SEHNR and CDR2 is FQNEAQ (reference sequence). V shed 1 base, J shed 7 bases, and the junction held 4 bases outside the gene matches. The CDR3 length is 15 residues. CDR3 DNA: TGTGCCAGCAGCTTAGTTCCGGGACTAGCGAATGAGCAGTTCTTC. Its protein product is CASSLVPGLANEQFF.

V is TRBV5-5 and J is TRBJ1-1, with D possibly being TRBD1 (6 bases). Germline CDR1 and CDR2: SGHKS and YYEKEE (reference sequence). V gave up 1 base and J gave up 1 base, with 11 bases separating them. This CDR3 contains 15 residues. Written as DNA, the CDR3 is TGTGCCAGCAGCTTGACAGGGAGTAAGAACACTGAAGCTTTCTTT. Protein sequence: CASSLTGSKNTEAFF. Full variable domain (missing parts from reference TRBV5-5 and TRBJ1-1): DAGVTQSPTHLIKTRGQQVTLRCSPISGHKSVSWYQQVLGQGPQFIFQYYEKEERGRGNFPDRFSARQFPNYSSELNVNALLLGDSALYLCASSLTGSKNTEAFFGQGTRLTVV.